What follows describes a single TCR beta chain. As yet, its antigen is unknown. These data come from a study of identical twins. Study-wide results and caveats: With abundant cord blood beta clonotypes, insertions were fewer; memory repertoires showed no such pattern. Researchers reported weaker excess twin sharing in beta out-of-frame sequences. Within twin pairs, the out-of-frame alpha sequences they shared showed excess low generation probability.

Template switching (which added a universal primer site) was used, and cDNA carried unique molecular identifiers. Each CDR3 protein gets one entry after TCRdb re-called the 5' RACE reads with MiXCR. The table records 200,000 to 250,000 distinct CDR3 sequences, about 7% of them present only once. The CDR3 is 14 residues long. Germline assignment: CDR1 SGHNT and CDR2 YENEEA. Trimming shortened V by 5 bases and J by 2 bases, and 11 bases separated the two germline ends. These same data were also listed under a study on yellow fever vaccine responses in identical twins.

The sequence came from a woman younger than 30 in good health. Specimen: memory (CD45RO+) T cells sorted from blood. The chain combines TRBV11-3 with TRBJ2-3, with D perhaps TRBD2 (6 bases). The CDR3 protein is CASSAGPYTDTQYF. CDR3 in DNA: TGTGCCAGCAGCGCGGGACCATACACAGATACGCAGTATTTT.